The clone carrying this T cell receptor (beta chain) is a singleton in its sample. As yet, its antigen is unknown. The protocol was immunoSEQ multiplex PCR, while the TCRdb copy is restricted to in-frame clones and leaves out a portion. The repertoire holds over a million clones, with nearly 99% as singletons. This record comes from a study of shared clonotypes between healthy human individuals. Study background: The composition of the donors was a couple of women and a few men aged 18 to 49.

Study conclusions and caveats: Enrolling few donors narrowed the genetic and exposure-history diversity that was represented. Non-shared clonotypes had lower generation probabilities than clonotypes shared by all four sorted-subset donors.

The CDR3 is 14 residues long. V shed 4 bases and J 10 bases; nucleotides not matched to a gene: 12. Germline assignment: CDR1 SGHDN and CDR2 FVKESK. This chain uses TRBV14 with TRBJ1-1; 7 positions match TRBD1. The clonotype comes from a young man in good health. The specimen sequenced was naive CD4+ T cells sorted from blood. Subset here: CD45RA+ positively selected. The CDR3 here is CASSRHRDSKAAFF. In nucleotides, the CDR3 is TGTGCCAGCAGCCGTCACCGGGACAGCAAAGCAGCTTTCTTT.